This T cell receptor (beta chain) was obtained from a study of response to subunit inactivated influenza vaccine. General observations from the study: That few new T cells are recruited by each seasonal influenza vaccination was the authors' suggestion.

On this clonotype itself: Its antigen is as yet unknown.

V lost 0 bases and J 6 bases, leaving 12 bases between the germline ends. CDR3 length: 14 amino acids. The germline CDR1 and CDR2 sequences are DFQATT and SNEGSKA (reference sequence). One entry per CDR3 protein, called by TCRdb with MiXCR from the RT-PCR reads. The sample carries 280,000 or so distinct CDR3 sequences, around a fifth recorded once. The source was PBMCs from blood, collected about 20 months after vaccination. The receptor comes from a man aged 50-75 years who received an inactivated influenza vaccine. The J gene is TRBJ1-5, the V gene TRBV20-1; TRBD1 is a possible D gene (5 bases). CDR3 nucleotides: TGCAGTGCTAGAGACGCAGGGTGGGGTCAGCCCCAGCATTTT. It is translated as CSARDAGWGQPQHF.